This T cell receptor (beta chain) was sequenced during a study of cytomegalovirus exposure and HLA in healthy donors. Nominally healthy donors provided the samples, though records likely missed some immune exposures. Primers: 60 Vbeta forward and 13 Jbeta reverse. Profiled with immunoSEQ multiplex PCR; TCRdb holds only in-frame clones, not every one. The sample records roughly 90,000 clones, 74% being singletons. Points on this clone: What it binds is not known.

Overall study findings and caveats: An analysis was carried out at a later point. It showed that HLA-associated TCR beta chains were more clonally expanded than equally common non-associated chains. High specificity and sensitivity for cytomegalovirus status were reported for the classifier. In a later analysis, parvovirus B19, influenza, CMV and Epstein-Barr virus appeared linked to several top co-occurrence clusters.

The germline V and J ends were trimmed by 8 bases and 6 bases, with 10 bases remaining between them. Germline V gives CDR1 MNHEY, CDR2 SVGAGI. The CDR3 has 12 residues. The receptor was derived from a man aged 25 to 40 in good health and CMV-seropositive. The chain uses TRBV6-5 and TRBJ1-4; D is perhaps TRBD1 (6 bases). The sequencing sample was made of PBMCs. CDR3 protein: CASGQTDEKLFF. The CDR3 region has the DNA TGTGCCAGCGGACAGACCGATGAAAAACTGTTTTTT.